The entry below describes one T cell receptor beta chain. Its antigen remains unidentified. Original methodology: In the immunoSEQ data, sequences were junction-only and lacked quality scores, so filtering differed. Measured with immunoSEQ multiplex PCR; TCRdb has only the in-frame clones, and not every one. V and J calls and clone size are as listed in that table; D and trimming were resolved from the DNA. The sample holds about 2.3 million clones; more than 80% are singletons and the top ten take 0.39%. The sample is drawn from a study of shared clonotypes between healthy human individuals. Study-level results: Represented genetic and exposure-history diversity was restricted by having few donors.

Splitting of CD4+ cells produced CD45RA+ naive and CD45RA-negative memory subsets. This sequence was found in a man aged 18 to 29 in good health. Some clones in this sample may be carry-over from other donors' samples. Sequenced sample: naive CD4+ T cells from PBMCs. As for subset: CD45RA+ positively selected.

CDR3 coding DNA: TGCGCCAGCAGCTTCGGGGTAGCCCTAAACAATGAGCAGTTCTTC. As protein: CASSFGVALNNEQFF. This chain connects TRBV5-1 to TRBJ2-1; D might be TRBD2 (5 bases). Between the trimmed V and J ends, which lost 2 bases and 5 bases, there was a span of 14 bases. Per the germline V gene, CDR1 is SGHRS and CDR2 is YFSETQ. The CDR3 extends over 15 amino acids.